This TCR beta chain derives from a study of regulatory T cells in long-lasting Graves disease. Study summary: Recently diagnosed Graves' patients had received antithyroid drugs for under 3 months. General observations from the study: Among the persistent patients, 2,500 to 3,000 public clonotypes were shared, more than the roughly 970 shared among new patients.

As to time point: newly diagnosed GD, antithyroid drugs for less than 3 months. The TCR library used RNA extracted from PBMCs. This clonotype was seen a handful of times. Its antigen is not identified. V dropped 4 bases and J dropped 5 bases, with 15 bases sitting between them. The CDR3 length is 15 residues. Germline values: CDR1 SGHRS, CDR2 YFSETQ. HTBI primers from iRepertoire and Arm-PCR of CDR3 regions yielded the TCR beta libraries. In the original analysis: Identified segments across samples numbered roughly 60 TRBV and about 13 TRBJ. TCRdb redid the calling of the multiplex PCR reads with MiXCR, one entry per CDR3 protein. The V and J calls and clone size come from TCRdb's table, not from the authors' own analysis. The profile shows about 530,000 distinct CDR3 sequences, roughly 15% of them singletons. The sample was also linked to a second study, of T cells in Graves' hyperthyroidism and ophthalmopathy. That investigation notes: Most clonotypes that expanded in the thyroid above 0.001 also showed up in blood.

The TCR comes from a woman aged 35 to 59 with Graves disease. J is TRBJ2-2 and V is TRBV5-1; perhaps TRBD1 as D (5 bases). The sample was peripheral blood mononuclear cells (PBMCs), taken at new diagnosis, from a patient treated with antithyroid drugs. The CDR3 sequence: CASSPDTHSTGELFF. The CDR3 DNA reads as TGCGCCAGCAGCCCGGACACCCACTCGACCGGGGAGCTGTTTTTT.